These T cell receptor beta chains were read from a single sample in a study of cytomegalovirus exposure and HLA in healthy donors. Some clones are missing from TCRdb's copy, which holds only in-frame ones; the method was immunoSEQ multiplex PCR. This sample carries roughly 80,000 clones, roughly 79% of them seen once, and the ten largest clones take 1.9%. The sample was PBMCs. The receptors stem from a woman aged 25 to 39 in good health and CMV-seronegative. The conserved cysteine and the conserved F or W are not part of the CDR3 here. Some rows have no size entry. The others give once, few or many, or a class for an expanded clone.

cdr3_aa cdr3_length v_call clone_size j_call
ASSPATGELF 10 TRBV7-3 once TRBJ2-2
ASTRDKNYEQY 11 TRBV23-1 - -
ASSLNQRGDTGELF 14 TRBV7-2 - TRBJ2-2
ASSFVWAKGRRDTQY 15 TRBV28 - TRBJ2-3
ASSIRHNYSNQPQH 14 TRBV7-3 once TRBJ1-5
ASILPGEQY 9 TRBV6-1 - TRBJ2-7
ASTYSSTDTDTQY 13 TRBV5-1 - TRBJ2-3
ASSLEFLGGANTEAF 15 TRBV27 - TRBJ1-1
SVRGWGSGANVLT 13 TRBV29-1 - TRBJ2-6
ASRGGDISGNTIY 13 TRBV19 - TRBJ1-3
ASSLAGVETQY 11 TRBV13 - TRBJ2-5
ASSQDEVETQY 11 TRBV4-2 - TRBJ2-5
ASSYLSGANVLT 12 TRBV6-5 - TRBJ2-6
ASSLLDRADQPQH 13 TRBV28 once TRBJ1-5
ASSGGATGELF 11 TRBV7-2 - TRBJ2-2
ASKDRGAEPQH 11 TRBV19 - TRBJ1-5
AILWAGGDTGELF 13 TRBV6-4 few TRBJ2-2
ASSLEVRGSNTEAF 14 TRBV5-6 - TRBJ1-1
AWRSPRDYEQY 11 TRBV30 - TRBJ2-7
ASSLGPMYNEQF 12 TRBV7-7 - TRBJ2-1
ASRQTGSTDTQY 12 TRBV6-4 - TRBJ2-3
ASSFLGGTDTQY 12 TRBV5-1 - TRBJ2-3
ATSSGRTSGATDTQY 15 TRBV15 once TRBJ2-3
ASSLAKDTQY 10 TRBV5-1 - TRBJ2-3
ASSHTGAGETQY 12 TRBV4-1 - TRBJ2-5
ASSQGYEQY 9 TRBV14 once -
ASSRDSNSPLH 11 TRBV2 once TRBJ1-6
ASAFSGENNEQF 12 TRBV6-4 few TRBJ2-1
ASIGAAPSYEQY 12 TRBV6-1 - TRBJ2-7
ASSPGSGNQPQH 12 TRBV11-2 - TRBJ1-5
ASSFPGTRGNQPQH 14 TRBV28 - TRBJ1-5
ASSLGLAGQSTDTQY 15 TRBV5-1 - TRBJ2-3
AWSGQGAEAF 10 TRBV30 - TRBJ1-1
ASSKWKGEKLF 11 TRBV6-5 few TRBJ1-4
ASSAPTGSSYNEQF 14 TRBV28 - TRBJ2-1
ASSLGVGPNSNQPQH 15 TRBV5-1 - TRBJ1-5
AMGRGGTDTQY 11 TRBV10-3 - TRBJ2-3